This T cell receptor beta chain was sequenced for a study of OX40 agonist ivuxolimab in advanced cancers. Study-level results: Some nonresponders additionally presented with little normalized T-cell clonal expansion.

Autoimmune disease history or systemic immunosuppression disqualified patients. The sample holds a few counts of this clone. Its target is not known. The protocol was immunoSEQ multiplex PCR, while the TCRdb copy is restricted to in-frame clones and leaves out a portion. The table records fewer than 50,000 clones, around 92% of them present only once. Sequencing used CD4+ or CD8+ T cells sorted from blood, obtained in a trial of the OX40 agonist ivuxolimab. The TCR comes from an adult with an advanced solid tumor such as melanoma, head and neck, liver or kidney cancer.

The CDR3 spells CASSTIAGGKNNEQFF. The CDR3 DNA reads TGTGCCAGCAGCACAATAGCGGGAGGGAAAAACAATGAGCAGTTCTTC. The V gene is TRBV2, the J gene TRBJ2-1; TRBD2 matches at 11 bases. With V trimmed by 6 bases and J by 5 bases, 9 bases remained unmatched. CDR1 SNHLY and CDR2 FYNNEI come from the germline V gene. This CDR3 has 16 amino acids.